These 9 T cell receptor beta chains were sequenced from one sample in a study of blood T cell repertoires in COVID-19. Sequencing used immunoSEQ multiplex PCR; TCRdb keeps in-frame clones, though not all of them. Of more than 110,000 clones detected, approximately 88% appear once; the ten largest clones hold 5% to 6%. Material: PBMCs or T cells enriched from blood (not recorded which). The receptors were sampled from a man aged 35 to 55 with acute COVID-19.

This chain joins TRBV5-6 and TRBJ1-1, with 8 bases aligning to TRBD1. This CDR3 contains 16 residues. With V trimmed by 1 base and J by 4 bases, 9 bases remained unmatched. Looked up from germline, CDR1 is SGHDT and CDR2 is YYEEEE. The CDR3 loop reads CASSLNSGGESTEAFF. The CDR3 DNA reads TGTGCCAGCAGCTTGAATTCAGGGGGCGAATCCACTGAAGCTTTCTTT.

This CDR3 is CASSGNRGTEAFF. CDR3 DNA: TGTGCCAGCAGCGGTAACCGGGGAACTGAAGCTTTCTTT. The rearrangement uses TRBV9 and TRBJ1-1; D uncertain. Trimming stripped 3 bases from V and 5 bases from J, with 11 bases between. Germline CDR1 and CDR2: SGDLS and YYNGEE. The CDR3 runs 13 residues.

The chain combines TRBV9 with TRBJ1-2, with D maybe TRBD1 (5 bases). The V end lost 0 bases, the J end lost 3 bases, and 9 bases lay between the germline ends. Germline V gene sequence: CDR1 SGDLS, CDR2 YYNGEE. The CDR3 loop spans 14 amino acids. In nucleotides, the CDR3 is TGTGCCAGCAGCGTAGCTCCAGGGCACTATGGCTACACCTTC. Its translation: CASSVAPGHYGYTF.

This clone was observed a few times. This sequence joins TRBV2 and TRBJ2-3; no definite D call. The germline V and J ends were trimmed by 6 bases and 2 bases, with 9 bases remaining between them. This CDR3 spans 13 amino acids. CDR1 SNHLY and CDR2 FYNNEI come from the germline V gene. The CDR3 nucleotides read TGTGCCAGCAGCCCCGGTCTCACAGATACGCAGTATTTT. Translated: CASSPGLTDTQYF.

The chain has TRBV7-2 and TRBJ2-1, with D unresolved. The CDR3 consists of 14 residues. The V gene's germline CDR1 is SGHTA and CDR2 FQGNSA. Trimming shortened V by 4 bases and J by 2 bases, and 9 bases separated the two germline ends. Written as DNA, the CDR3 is TGTGCCAGCAGCTCCTCAGGCGCCTACAATGAGCAGTTCTTC. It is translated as CASSSSGAYNEQFF.

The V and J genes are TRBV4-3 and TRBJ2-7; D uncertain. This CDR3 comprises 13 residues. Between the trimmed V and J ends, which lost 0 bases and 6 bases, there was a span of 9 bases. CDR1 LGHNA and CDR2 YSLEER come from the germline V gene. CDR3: CASSQDLSGEQYF. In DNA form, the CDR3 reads TGCGCCAGCAGCCAAGATCTATCTGGCGAGCAGTACTTC.

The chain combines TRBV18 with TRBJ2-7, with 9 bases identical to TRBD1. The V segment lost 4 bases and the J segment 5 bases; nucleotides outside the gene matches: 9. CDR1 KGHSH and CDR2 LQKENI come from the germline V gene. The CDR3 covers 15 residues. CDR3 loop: CASSRKQGAPDEQYF. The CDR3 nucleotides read TGTGCCAGCTCACGAAAACAGGGGGCACCGGACGAGCAGTACTTC.

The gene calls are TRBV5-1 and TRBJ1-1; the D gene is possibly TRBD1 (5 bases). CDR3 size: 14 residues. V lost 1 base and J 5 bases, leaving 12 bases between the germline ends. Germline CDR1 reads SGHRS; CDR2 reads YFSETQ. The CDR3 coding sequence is TGCGCCAGCAGCTTGCGACAGTGGGAAACTGAAGCTTTCTTT. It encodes CASSLRQWETEAFF.

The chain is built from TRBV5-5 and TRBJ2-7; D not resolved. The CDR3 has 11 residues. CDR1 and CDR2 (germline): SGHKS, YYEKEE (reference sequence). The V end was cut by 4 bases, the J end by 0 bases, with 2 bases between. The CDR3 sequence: CASSHSYEQYF. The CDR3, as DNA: TGTGCCAGCAGCCACTCCTACGAGCAGTACTTC.